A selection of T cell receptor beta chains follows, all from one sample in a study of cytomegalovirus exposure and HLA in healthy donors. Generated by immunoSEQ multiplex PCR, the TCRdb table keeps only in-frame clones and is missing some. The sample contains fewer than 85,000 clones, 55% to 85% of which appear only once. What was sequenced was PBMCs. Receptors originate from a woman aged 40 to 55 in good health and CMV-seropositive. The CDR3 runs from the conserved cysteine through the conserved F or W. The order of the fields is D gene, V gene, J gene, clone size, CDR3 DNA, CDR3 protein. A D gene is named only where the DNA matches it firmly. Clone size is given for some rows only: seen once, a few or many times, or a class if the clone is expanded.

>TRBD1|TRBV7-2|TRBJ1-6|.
TGTGCCAGCAGCCCACGGACAGGGAGGCATTCACCCCTCCACTTT
CASSPRTGRHSPLHF
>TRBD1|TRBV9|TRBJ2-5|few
TGTGCCAGCAGCTGGGGACAGGGGCAAGAGACCCAGTACTTC
CASSWGQGQETQYF
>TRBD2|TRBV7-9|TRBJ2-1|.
TGTGCCAGCAGCTCCGGGGGACGAGCGGGATCCTACAATGAGCAGTTCTTC
CASSSGGRAGSYNEQFF
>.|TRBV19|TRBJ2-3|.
TGTGCCAGTAGTAGCTACAGGGTGGATACGCAGTATTTT
CASSSYRVDTQYF
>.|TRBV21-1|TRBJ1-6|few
TGTGCCAGCAGCAAGCACTGTCTGCAGGGCCTAAATTCACCCCTCCACTTT
CASSKHCLQGLNSPLHF
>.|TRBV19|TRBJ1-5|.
TGTGCCAGTAGTAGGAAAGAGGTGAATAGCAATCAGCCCCAGCATTTT
CASSRKEVNSNQPQHF
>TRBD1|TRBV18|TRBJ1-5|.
TGTGCCAGCTCACCTGCGGGTACAGGGGGGATGACCAGAGGGCCCCAGCATTTT
CASSPAGTGGMTRGPQHF
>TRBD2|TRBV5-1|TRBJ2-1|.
TGCGCCAGCAGCTTTTGGACTAGCGGAAACAATGAGCAGTTCTTC
CASSFWTSGNNEQFF
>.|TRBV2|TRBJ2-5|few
TGTGCCAGCAGTCGGGAGTCGGGACTCCAAGAGACCCAGTACTTC
CASSRESGLQETQYF
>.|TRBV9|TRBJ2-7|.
TGTGCCAGCAGCGTAGCTCCCGGCTACGAGCAGTACTTC
CASSVAPGYEQYF
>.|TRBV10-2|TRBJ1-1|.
TGCGCCAGCAGTGAGGCGGGGCGGGGCACTGAAGCTTTCTTT
CASSEAGRGTEAFF
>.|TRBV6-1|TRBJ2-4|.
TGTGCCAGCGACAGAGACAAAAACATTCAGTACTTC
CASDRDKNIQYF
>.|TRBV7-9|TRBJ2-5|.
TGTGCCAGTCAGGGGATAGCCGAGACCCAGTACTTC
CASQGIAETQYF
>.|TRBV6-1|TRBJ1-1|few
TGTGCCAGCAGTCCTACTCGGACTAGCGGGGCTTTCTTT
CASSPTRTSGAFF
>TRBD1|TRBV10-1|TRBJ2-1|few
TGCGCCAGCAGTGACCAGGGGGCTCTGTACAATGAGCAGTTCTTC
CASSDQGALYNEQFF
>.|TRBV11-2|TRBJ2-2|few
TGTGCCAGCAGTACACAGGGAATCCGCACCGGGGAGCTGTTTTTT
CASSTQGIRTGELFF
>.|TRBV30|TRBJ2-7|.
TGTGCCTGGAGGGGGGCCTCCGCTTCCTACGAGCAGTACTTC
CAWRGASASYEQYF
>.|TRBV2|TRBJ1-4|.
TGTGCCAGCAGAGGCAGGGGCTATGAAAAACTGTTTTTT
CASRGRGYEKLFF
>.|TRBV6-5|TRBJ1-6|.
TGTGCCAGCAGTTACTCCGACAGGACTTCACCCCTCCACTTT
CASSYSDRTSPLHF
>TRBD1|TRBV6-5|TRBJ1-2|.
TGTGCCAGCAGTTTCACTCCAGGGGGCGTCTATGGCTACACCTTC
CASSFTPGGVYGYTF
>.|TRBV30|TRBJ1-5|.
TGTGCCTGGAGTGGCTTGGCTAATCAGCCCCAGCATTTT
CAWSGLANQPQHF
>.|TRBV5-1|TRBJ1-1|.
TGCGCCAGCAGCTTGGACTGGAACACTGAAGCTTTCTTT
CASSLDWNTEAFF
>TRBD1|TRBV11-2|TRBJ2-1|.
TGTGCCAGCAGCGCTTACAGGGGCTCCGAGTTCTTC
CASSAYRGSEFF
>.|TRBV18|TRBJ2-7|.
TGTGCCAGCTCACCGCAGGGGTCCTACGAGCAGTACTTC
CASSPQGSYEQYF
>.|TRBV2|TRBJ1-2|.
TGTGCCAGCAGTGATCCCACAGTTGGCTACACCTTC
CASSDPTVGYTF
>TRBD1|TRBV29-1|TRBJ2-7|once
TGCAGCGTGATGACAGGGCTCGAGCAGTACTTC
CSVMTGLEQYF
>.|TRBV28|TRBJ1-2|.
TGTGCCAGCAGTTTACGCTGGGGGGATGGCTACACCTTC
CASSLRWGDGYTF
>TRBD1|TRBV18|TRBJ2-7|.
TGTGCCAGCTCTGGGACAGACAGCAACTACGAGCAGTACTTC
CASSGTDSNYEQYF
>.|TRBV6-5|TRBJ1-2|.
TGTGCCAGCAGTTTCCATACCCTTCTGGACAGTGGAGGCTACACCTTC
CASSFHTLLDSGGYTF
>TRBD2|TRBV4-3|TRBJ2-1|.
TGCGCCAGCAGCCAATTCCTTCCGACTAGCGGTTGGAATGAGCAGTTCTTC
CASSQFLPTSGWNEQFF
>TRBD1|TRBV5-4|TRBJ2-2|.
TGTGCCAGCAGCACCCAGACAGGGATGAACACCGGGGAGCTGTTTTTT
CASSTQTGMNTGELFF
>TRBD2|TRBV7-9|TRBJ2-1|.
TGTTCCAGCAGCTCGGAGGAGCTAGCGGGCCACAATGAGCAGTTCTTC
CSSSSEELAGHNEQFF
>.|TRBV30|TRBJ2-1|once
TGTGCCTGGAGTGTAGGGGGTTCCTACAATGAGCAGTTCTTC
CAWSVGGSYNEQFF
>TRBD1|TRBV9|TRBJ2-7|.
TGTGCCAGCAGCGACTCTGGACAGGGATCCTACGAGCAGTACTTC
CASSDSGQGSYEQYF
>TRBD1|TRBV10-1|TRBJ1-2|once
TGCGCCATCCGGGGCAGGGGGCTTTCCGGCTACACCTTC
CAIRGRGLSGYTF
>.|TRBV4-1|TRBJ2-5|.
TGCGCCAGCAGCCAAGCCCAGTTTGAGACCCAGTACTTC
CASSQAQFETQYF
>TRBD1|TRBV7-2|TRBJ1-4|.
TGTGCCAGCAGCCTTAACGGACAGGGGGCGCGGGAAAAACTGTTTTTT
CASSLNGQGAREKLFF
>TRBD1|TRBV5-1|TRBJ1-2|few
TGCGCCAGCAGCTCCGAACAGGGGCGATATCATGGCTACACCTTC
CASSSEQGRYHGYTF
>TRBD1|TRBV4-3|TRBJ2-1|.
TGCGCCAGCAGCCACGAAGGACAGGGTTTTGATGAGCAGTTCTTC
CASSHEGQGFDEQFF
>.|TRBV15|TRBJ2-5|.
TGTGCCACCAGCAGGGAGCCGAAAGAGACCCAGTACTTC
CATSREPKETQYF
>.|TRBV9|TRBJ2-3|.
TGTGCCAGCAGCGTAGAAGGGACTACAGATACGCAGTATTTT
CASSVEGTTDTQYF
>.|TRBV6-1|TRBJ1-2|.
TGTGCCAGCGATAGGGGTGGGAACGGCTACACCTTC
CASDRGGNGYTF
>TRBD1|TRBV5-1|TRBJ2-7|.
TGCGCCAGCAGCTCCGGGACAGGGGCCTACGAGCAGTACTTC
CASSSGTGAYEQYF
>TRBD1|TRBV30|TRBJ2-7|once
TGTGCCTGGAGGAGACAGGGGGGCGAGCAGTACTTC
CAWRRQGGEQYF
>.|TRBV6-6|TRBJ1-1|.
TGTGCCAGCAGCACCGGGACTCCCGATGGGACTGAAGCTTTCTTT
CASSTGTPDGTEAFF
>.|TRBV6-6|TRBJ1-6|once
TGTGCCAGCACCACCTATAATTCACCCCTCCACTTT
CASTTYNSPLHF
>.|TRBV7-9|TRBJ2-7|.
TGTGCCAGCAGCTCAGACAGCAACTACGAGCAGTACTTC
CASSSDSNYEQYF
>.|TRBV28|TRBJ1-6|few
TGTGCCAGCAGCATACCTCAACTGGTCACGCTCCTCCACTTT
CASSIPQLVTLLHF
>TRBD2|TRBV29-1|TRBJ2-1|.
TGCAGCGCCGGACTAGCGGGAATTCGTGAGCAGTTCTTC
CSAGLAGIREQFF
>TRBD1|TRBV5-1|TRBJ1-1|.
TGCGCCAGCGGGGACAGGGGGAACACTGAAGCTTTCTTT
CASGDRGNTEAFF
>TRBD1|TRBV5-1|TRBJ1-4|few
TGCGCCAGCAGCCAGACAGGGGTCCGTGAAAAACTGTTTTTT
CASSQTGVREKLFF
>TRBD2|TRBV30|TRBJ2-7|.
TGTGCCTGGAGTGTACTAGCGGGGGGTGAGCAGTACTTC
CAWSVLAGGEQYF
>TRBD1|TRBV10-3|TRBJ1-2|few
TGTGCCGGAATGGGACAGAACTATGGCTACACCTTC
CAGMGQNYGYTF
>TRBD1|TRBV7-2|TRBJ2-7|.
TGTGCCAGCAAGAGAACCGGGACAGACGTACCCTACGAGCAGTACTTC
CASKRTGTDVPYEQYF
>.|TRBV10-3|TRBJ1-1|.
TGTGCCATCAGAAGTCAGGAGAACACTGAAGCTTTCTTT
CAIRSQENTEAFF